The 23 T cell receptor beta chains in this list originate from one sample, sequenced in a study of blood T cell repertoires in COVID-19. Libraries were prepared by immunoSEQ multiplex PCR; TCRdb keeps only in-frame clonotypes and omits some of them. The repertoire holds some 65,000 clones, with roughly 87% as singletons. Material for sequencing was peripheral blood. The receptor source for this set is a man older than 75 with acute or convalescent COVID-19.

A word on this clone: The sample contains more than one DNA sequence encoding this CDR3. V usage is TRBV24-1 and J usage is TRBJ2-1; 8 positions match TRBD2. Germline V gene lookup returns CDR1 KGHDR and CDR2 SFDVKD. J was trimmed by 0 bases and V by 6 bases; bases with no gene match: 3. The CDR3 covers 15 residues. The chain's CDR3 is CATSPSGSSYNEQFF. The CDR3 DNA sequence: TGTGCCACCAGTCCGAGCGGGAGCTCCTACAATGAGCAGTTCTTC.

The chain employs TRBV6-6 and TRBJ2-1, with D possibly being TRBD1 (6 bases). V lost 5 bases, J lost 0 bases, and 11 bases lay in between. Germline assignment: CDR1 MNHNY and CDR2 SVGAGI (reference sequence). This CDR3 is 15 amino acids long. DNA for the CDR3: TGTGCCAGCAGTACCCAGGACAGCTCCTACAATGAGCAGTTCTTC. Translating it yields CASSTQDSSYNEQFF.

Here the CDR3 reads CASSRLAESSYEQYF. DNA for the CDR3: TGTGCCAGCAGTCGGCTAGCGGAAAGCTCCTACGAGCAGTACTTC. The chain joins TRBV6-5 to TRBJ2-7, with TRBD2 matching over 7 bases. V lost 5 bases to trimming and J lost 0 bases; unmatched junction nucleotides: 7. From germline, CDR1 is MNHEY and CDR2 SVGAGI. This CDR3 comprises 15 residues.

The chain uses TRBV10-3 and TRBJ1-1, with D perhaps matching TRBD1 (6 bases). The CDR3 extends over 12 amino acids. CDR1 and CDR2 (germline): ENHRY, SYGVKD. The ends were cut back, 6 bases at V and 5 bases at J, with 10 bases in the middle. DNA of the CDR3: TGTGCCATCAGGGAACAGGGTACTGAAGCTTTCTTT. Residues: CAIREQGTEAFF.

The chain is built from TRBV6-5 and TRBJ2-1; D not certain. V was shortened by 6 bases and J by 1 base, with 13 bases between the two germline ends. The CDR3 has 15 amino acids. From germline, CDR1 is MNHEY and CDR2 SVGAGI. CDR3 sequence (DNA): TGTGCCAGCAGGACAAGTACCGGTTCCTACAATGAGCAGTTCTTC. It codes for CASRTSTGSYNEQFF.

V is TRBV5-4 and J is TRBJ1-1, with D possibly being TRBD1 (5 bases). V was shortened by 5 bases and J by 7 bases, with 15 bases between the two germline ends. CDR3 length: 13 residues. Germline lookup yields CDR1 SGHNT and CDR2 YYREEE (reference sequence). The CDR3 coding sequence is TGTGCCAGCAGTCGACCTGGCAGGGATGAAGCTTTCTTT. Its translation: CASSRPGRDEAFF.

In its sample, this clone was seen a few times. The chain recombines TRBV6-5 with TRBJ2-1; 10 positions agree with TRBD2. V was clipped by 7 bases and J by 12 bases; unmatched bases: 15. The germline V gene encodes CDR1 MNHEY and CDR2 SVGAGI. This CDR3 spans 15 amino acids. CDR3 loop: CASMKGLAPGRGQFF. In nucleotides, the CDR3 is TGTGCCAGCATGAAGGGACTAGCGCCTGGCAGAGGGCAGTTCTTC.

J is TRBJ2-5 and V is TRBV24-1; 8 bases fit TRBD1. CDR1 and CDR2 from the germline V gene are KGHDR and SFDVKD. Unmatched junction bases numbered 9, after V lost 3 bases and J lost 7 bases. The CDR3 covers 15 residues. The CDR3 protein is CATSDTGQGALTQYF. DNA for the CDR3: TGTGCCACCAGTGATACCGGACAGGGAGCTTTGACCCAGTACTTC.

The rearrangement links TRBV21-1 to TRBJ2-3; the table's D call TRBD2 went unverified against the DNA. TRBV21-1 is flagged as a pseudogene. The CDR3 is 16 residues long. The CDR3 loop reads CASRPSYERFTDTQYF. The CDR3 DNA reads TGTGCCAGCAGGCCTTCTTACGAGCGGTTCACAGATACGCAGTATTTT.

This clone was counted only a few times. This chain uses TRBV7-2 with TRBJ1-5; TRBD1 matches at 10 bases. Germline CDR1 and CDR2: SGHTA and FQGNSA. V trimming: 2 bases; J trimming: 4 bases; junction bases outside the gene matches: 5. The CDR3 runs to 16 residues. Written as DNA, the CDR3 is TGTGCCAGCAGCTTACGGGGACAGGGGCTTAATCAGCCCCAGCATTTT. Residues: CASSLRGQGLNQPQHF.

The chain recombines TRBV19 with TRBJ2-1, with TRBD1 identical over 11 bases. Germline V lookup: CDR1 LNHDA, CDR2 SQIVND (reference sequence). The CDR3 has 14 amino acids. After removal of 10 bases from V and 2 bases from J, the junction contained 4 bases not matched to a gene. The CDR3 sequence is CATRGQGAYNEQFF. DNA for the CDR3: TGTGCCACCCGGGGACAGGGGGCCTACAATGAGCAGTTCTTC.

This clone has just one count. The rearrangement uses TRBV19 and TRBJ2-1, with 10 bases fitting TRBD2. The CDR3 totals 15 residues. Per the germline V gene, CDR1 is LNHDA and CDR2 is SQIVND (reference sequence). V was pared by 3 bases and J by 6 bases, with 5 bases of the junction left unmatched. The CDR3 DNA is TGTGCCAGTAGTATTTCTAGCGGGAGCCTCAATGAGCAGTTCTTC. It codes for CASSISSGSLNEQFF.

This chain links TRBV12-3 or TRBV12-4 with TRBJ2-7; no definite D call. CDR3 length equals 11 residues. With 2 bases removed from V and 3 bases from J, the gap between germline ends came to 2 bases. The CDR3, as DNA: TGTGCCAGCAGTTTACACTACGAGCAGTACTTC. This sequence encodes CASSLHYEQYF.

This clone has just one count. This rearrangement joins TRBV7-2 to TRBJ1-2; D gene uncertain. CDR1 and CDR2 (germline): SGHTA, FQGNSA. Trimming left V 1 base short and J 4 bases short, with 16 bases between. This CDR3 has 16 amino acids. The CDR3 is CASSLGSNSGPYGYTF. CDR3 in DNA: TGTGCCAGCAGCTTAGGATCGAATTCTGGCCCCTATGGCTACACCTTC.

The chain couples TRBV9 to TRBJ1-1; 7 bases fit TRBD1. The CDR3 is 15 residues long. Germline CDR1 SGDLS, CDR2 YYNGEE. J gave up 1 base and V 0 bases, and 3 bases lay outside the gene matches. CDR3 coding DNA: TGTGCCAGCAGCGTAGGACAGGGTGGGAACACTGAAGCTTTCTTT. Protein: CASSVGQGGNTEAFF.

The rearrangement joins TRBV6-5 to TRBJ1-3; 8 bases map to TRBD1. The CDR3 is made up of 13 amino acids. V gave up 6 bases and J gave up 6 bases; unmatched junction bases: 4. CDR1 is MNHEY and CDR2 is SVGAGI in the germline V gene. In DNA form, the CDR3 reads TGTGCCAGCAGACGGACAGGGAAAAACACCATATATTTT. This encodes CASRRTGKNTIYF.

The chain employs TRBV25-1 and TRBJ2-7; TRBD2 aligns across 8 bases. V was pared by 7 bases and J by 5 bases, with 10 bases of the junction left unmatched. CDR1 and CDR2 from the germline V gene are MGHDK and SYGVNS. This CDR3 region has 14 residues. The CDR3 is CASTGGGRDHEQYF. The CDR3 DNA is TGTGCCAGCACCGGCGGGGGGCGCGACCACGAGCAGTACTTC.

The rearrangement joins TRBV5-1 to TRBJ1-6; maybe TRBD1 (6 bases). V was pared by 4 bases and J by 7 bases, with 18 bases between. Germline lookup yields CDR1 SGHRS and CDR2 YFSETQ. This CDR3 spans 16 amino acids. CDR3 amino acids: CASSPDLTGRNSPLHF. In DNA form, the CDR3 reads TGCGCCAGCAGCCCCGACCTGACAGGTCGCAATTCACCCCTCCACTTT.

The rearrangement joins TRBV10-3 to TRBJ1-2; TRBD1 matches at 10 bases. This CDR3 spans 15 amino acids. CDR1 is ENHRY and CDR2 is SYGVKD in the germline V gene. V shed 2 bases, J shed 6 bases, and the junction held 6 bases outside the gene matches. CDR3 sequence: CAISENDRGPHGYTF. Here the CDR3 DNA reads TGTGCCATCAGTGAGAACGACAGGGGGCCTCATGGCTACACCTTC.

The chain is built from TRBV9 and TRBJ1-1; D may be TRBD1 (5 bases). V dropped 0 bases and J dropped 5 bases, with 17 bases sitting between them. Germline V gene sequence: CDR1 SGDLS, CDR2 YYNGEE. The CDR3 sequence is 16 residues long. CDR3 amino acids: CASSVDFQGVRTEAFF. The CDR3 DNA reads TGTGCCAGCAGCGTAGATTTCCAGGGTGTTAGAACTGAAGCTTTCTTT.

This chain's CDR3 is CASSPPREGYNEQFF. The CDR3 bases are TGTGCCAGCTCACCACCGCGGGAGGGCTACAATGAGCAGTTCTTC. This rearrangement joins TRBV18 to TRBJ2-1; TRBD2 matches at 9 bases. Germline CDR1 and CDR2: KGHSH and LQKENI. The J segment lost 3 bases and the V segment lost 0 bases, leaving 0 bases of the junction unmatched. The CDR3 is made up of 15 amino acids.

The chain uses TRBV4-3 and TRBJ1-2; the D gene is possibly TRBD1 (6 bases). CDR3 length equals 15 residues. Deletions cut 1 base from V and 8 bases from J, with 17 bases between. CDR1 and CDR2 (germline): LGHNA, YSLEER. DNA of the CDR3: TGCGCCAGCAGCCAAGGAATGAACAGGGCAGGAGGCTACACCTTC. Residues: CASSQGMNRAGGYTF.

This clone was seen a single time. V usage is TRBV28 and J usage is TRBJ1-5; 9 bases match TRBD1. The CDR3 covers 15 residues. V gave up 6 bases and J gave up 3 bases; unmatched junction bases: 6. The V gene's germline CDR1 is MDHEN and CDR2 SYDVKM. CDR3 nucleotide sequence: TGTGCCAGCAGCTTTGACAGGGGGATCAATCAGCCCCAGCATTTT. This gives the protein CASSFDRGINQPQHF.